These T cell receptor beta chains were read from a single sample in a study of blood T cell repertoires in COVID-19. Profiled with immunoSEQ multiplex PCR; TCRdb holds only in-frame clones, not every one. The table has approximately 130,000 clones, 85% to 90% seen once. The source material was peripheral blood. These receptors came from a woman aged 45-65 years with acute or convalescent COVID-19. CDR3s include the opening cysteine and the closing phenylalanine or tryptophan. The D gene is left open where the match is weak. Rows may omit the clone size; those that give it use once, few, many or a size class.

>TRBV6-5|-|-|TRBJ2-7
TGTGCCAGCAGTTACAGGAGCTCCTACGAGCAGTACTTC
CASSYRSSYEQYF
>TRBV11-2|-|-|TRBJ2-7
TGTGCCAGCAGCAATAAACAGGGTGGCTACGAGCAGTACTTC
CASSNKQGGYEQYF
>TRBV28|TRBD1|-|TRBJ1-3
TGTGCCAGCAACGATCCGGGACAGGGCTCCGTCTCAGGAAACACCATATATTTT
CASNDPGQGSVSGNTIYF
>TRBV5-6|-|once|TRBJ1-4
TGTGCCAGCGGGAGGGGGGTCGGAGAAAAACTGTTTTTT
CASGRGVGEKLFF
>TRBV6-5|TRBD2|-|TRBJ2-3
TGTGCCAGCAGTTACACTAGCGGGGGTCTAGAAAATACGCAGTATTTT
CASSYTSGGLENTQYF
>TRBV24-1|-|-|TRBJ2-2
TGTGCCACCAGTTATAACGGGGAGCTGTTTTTT
CATSYNGELFF
>TRBV6-2/TRBV6-3|-|-|TRBJ1-1
TGTGCCAGCAGCTCACAGGAGAACACTGAAGCTTTCTTT
CASSSQENTEAFF
>TRBV19|TRBD2|-|TRBJ2-1
TGTGCCAGTAGTATATTTTCGGGGGAGGGGAATGAGCAGTTCTTC
CASSIFSGEGNEQFF
>TRBV5-1|TRBD1|-|TRBJ2-7
TGCGCCAGCAGCTTGGGACAGGGGGCCTACGAGCAGTACTTC
CASSLGQGAYEQYF
>TRBV14|TRBD1|-|TRBJ2-3
TGTGCCAGCAGCCAACAGGGGGCCCGCACAGATACGCAGTATTTT
CASSQQGARTDTQYF
>TRBV30|-|-|TRBJ1-2
TGTGCCTGGAGTCCGAGAGCCGGACAGATAGATGGCTACACCTTC
CAWSPRAGQIDGYTF
>TRBV11-2|-|-|TRBJ1-1
TGTGCCAGCAGCACCGTTAGAGAAGCTTTCTTT
CASSTVREAFF
>TRBV12-5|TRBD2|-|TRBJ2-1
TGTGCTAGTGGTTTAGGCGGGGGGGCCGTATTCGGTGGGAATGAGCAGTTCTTC
CASGLGGGAVFGGNEQFF
>TRBV6-2/TRBV6-3|-|-|TRBJ2-7
TGTGCCAGCAGTTACTCCAACAGCTACGAGCAGTACTTC
CASSYSNSYEQYF
>TRBV4-3|-|-|TRBJ2-5
TGCGCCAGCAGCCAAGCCTGGGGGGGCCGGGAGACCCAGTACTTC
CASSQAWGGRETQYF
>TRBV19|TRBD1|-|TRBJ1-1
TGTGCCAGTAGTCCGCGACAGGGGAACACTGAAGCTTTCTTT
CASSPRQGNTEAFF
>TRBV9|-|-|TRBJ2-1
TGTGCCAGCAGCGTCCTCGGAGGGATCCACAATGAGCAGTTCTTC
CASSVLGGIHNEQFF
>TRBV11-2|TRBD1|-|TRBJ1-2
TGTGCCAGCAGCTTAAAGGACCCAGGGGGAATTACCTCCTATGGCTACACCTTC
CASSLKDPGGITSYGYTF